This TCR beta chain was captured by sequencing in a study of T cells in Graves' hyperthyroidism and ophthalmopathy. On this clonotype: A single base separates this from a much larger clone, so it may be a read error.

RNA transcripts served as the template for amplifying TCR beta CDR3 regions. During a first-round RT-PCR of the TCR CDR3, the HTBI primer set was used. MiXCR, applied by TCRdb to the multiplex PCR reads, yields one record per CDR3 protein. Among 600,000 to 650,000 distinct CDR3 sequences listed, roughly 20% were seen once. CDR3 length: 13 residues. Germline V gene data show CDR1 as DFQATT and CDR2 as SNEGSKA (reference sequence). This receptor was obtained from a man aged 25-40 years with Graves' ophthalmopathy. The chain recombines TRBV20-1 with TRBJ1-1; weak D call: TRBD1 (5 bases). Sample: blood. CDR3 region: CSARQGANAEAFF. The CDR3 nucleotides are TGCAGTGCCAGGCAAGGGGCGAACGCTGAAGCTTTCTTT.